This T cell receptor (beta chain) was recovered during a study of Ad26.COV2.S vaccination and SARS-CoV-2 variants. Treatment given: around 19 received Ad26.COV2.S at low or high dose, single or two shots; 5 received placebo; per-sample allocation not given. It was on day 63 after the first vaccine or placebo injection that samples were taken. TCRdb keeps only in-frame clones here, not all; method: immunoSEQ multiplex PCR. The sample lists hundreds of thousands of clones; 75% to 95% were seen once. This sequence originates from a person aged 18-65 years who received the Ad26.COV2.S COVID-19 vaccine or a placebo. Sequenced material: peripheral blood, taken in a trial of Ad26.COV2.S vaccine versus placebo.

The CDR3 DNA is TGTGCCAGCAGCTTGCTACCTTCTAGCAATCAGCCCCAGCATTTT. Its protein product is CASSLLPSSNQPQHF. The rearrangement links TRBV5-5 to TRBJ1-5; D unresolved. This CDR3 is 15 amino acids long. The V and J ends lost 1 base and 0 bases respectively, with 8 bases between them. CDR1 is SGHKS, CDR2 YYEKEE, per germline (reference sequence). Using reference TRBV5-5 and TRBJ1-5 for the parts outside the CDR3, the full variable domain is DAGVTQSPTHLIKTRGQQVTLRCSPISGHKSVSWYQQVLGQGPQFIFQYYEKEERGRGNFPDRFSARQFPNYSSELNVNALLLGDSALYLCASSLLPSSNQPQHFGDGTRLSIL.